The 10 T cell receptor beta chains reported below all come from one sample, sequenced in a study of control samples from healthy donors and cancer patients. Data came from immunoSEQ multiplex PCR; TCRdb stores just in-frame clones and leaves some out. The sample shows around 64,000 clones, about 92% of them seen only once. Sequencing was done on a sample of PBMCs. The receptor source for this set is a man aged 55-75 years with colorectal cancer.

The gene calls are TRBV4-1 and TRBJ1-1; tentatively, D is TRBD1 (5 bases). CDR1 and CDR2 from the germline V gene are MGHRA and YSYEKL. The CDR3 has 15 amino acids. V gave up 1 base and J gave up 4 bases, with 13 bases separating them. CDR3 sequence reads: CASSQVERGRTEAFF. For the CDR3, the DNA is TGCGCCAGCAGCCAAGTGGAGAGGGGTCGCACTGAAGCTTTCTTT.

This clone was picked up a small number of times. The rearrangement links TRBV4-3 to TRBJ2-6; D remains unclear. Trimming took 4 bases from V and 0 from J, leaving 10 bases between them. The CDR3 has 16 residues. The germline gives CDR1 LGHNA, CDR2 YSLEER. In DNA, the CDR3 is TGCGCCAGCAGCCTAGTACTACGCTCTGGGGCCAACGTCCTGACTTTC. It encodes CASSLVLRSGANVLTF.

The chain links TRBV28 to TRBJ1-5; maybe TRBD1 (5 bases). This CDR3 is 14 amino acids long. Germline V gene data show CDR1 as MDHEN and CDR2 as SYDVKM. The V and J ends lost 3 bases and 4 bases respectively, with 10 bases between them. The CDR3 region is CASSLDRGNQPQHF. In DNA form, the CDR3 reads TGTGCCAGCAGTTTGGATCGGGGGAATCAGCCCCAGCATTTT.

CDR3 sequence: CASSVGVPTNEKLFF. As DNA, the CDR3 is TGTGCCAGCAGTGTAGGGGTCCCAACTAATGAAAAACTGTTTTTT. This sequence joins TRBV7-9 and TRBJ1-4; TRBD1 is a possible D gene (5 bases). The V end was cut by 6 bases, the J end by 0 bases, with 11 bases between. The germline gives CDR1 SEHNR, CDR2 FQNEAQ (reference sequence). The CDR3 length is 15 residues.

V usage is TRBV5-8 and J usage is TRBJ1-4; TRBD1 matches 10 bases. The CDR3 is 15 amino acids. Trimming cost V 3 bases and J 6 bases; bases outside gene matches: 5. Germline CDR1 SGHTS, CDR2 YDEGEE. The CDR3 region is CASSWIGTGDEKLFF. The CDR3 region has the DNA TGTGCCAGCAGCTGGATCGGGACAGGGGATGAAAAACTGTTTTTT.

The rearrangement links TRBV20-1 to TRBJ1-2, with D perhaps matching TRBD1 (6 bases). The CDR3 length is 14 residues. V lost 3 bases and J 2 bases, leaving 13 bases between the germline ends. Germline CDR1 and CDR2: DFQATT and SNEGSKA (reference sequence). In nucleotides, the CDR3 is TGCAGTGCTAGTGTCGGGGGCCTCAACTATGGCTACACCTTC. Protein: CSASVGGLNYGYTF.

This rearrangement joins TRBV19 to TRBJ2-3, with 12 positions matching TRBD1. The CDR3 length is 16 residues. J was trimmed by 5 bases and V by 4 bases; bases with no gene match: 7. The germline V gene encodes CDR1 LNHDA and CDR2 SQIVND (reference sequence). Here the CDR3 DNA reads TGTGCCAGTAGTACCTCCGGGACAGGGGGCCGAGATACGCAGTATTTT. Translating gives CASSTSGTGGRDTQYF.

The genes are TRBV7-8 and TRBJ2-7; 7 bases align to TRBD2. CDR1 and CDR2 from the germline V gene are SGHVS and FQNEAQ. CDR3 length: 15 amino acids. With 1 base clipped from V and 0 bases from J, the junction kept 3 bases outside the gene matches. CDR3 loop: CASSLEAGSSYEQYF. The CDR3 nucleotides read TGTGCCAGCAGCTTAGAAGCGGGGAGCTCCTACGAGCAGTACTTC.

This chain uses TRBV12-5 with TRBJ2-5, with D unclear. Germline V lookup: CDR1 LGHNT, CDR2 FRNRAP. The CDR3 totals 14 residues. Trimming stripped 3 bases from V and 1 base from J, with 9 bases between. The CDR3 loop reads CASGFGTSQETQYF. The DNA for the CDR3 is TGTGCTAGTGGTTTTGGAACCTCCCAAGAGACCCAGTACTTC.

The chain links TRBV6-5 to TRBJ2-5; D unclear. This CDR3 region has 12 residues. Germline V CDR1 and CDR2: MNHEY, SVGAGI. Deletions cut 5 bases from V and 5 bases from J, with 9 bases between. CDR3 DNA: TGTGCCAGCAGTACCTGGGGTGAGACCCAGTACTTC. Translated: CASSTWGETQYF.